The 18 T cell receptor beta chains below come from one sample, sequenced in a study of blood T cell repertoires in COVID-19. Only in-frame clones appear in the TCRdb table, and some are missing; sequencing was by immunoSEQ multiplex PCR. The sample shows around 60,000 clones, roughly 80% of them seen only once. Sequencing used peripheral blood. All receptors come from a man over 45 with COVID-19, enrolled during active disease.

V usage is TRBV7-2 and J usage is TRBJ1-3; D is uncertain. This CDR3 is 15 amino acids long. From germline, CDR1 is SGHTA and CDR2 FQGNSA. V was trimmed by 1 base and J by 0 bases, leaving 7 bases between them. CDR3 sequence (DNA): TGTGCCAGCAGCTTAGGAACAAGCTCTGGAAACACCATATATTTT. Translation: CASSLGTSSGNTIYF. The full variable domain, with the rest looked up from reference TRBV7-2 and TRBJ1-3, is GAGVSQSPSNKVTEKGKDVELRCDPISGHTALYWYRQSLGQGLEFLIYFQGNSAPDKSGLPSDRFSAERTGGSVSTLTIQRTQQEDSAVYLCASSLGTSSGNTIYFGEGSWLTVV.

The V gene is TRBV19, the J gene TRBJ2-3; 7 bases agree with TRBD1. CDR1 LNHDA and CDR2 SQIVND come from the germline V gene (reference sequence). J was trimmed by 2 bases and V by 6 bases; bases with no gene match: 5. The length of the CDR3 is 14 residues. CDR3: CASSMGQSTDTQYF. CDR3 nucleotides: TGTGCCAGTAGCATGGGACAGTCCACAGATACGCAGTATTTT. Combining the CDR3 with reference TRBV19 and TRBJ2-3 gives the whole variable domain DGGITQSPKYLFRKEGQNVTLSCEQNLNHDAMYWYRQDPGQGLRLIYYSQIVNDFQKGDIAEGYSVSREKKESFPLTVTSAQKNPTAFYLCASSMGQSTDTQYFGPGTRLTVL.

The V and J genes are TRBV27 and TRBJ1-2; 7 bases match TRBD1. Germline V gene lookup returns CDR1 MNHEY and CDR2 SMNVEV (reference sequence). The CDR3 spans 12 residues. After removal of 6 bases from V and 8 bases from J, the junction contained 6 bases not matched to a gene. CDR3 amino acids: CASRRQGGGYTF. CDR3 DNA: TGTGCCAGCAGGAGACAGGGCGGGGGCTACACCTTC.

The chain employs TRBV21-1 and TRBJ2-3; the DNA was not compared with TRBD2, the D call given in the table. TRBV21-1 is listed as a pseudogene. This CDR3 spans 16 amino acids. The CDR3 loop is CASSKGGRPSTDTQYF. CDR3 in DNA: TGTGCCAGCAGCAAAGGCGGGCGCCCTAGCACAGATACGCAGTATTTT.

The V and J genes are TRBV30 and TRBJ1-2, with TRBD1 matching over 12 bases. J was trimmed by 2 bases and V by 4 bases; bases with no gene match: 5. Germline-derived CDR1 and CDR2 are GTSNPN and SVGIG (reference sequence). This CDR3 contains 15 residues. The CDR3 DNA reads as TGTGCCTGGACTGCCGGGACAGGGGGCAACTATGGCTACACCTTC. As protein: CAWTAGTGGNYGYTF.

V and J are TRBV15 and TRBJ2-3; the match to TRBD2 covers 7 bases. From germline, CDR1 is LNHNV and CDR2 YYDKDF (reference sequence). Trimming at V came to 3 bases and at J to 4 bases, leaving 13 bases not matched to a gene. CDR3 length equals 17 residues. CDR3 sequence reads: CATSRGSSGPVSDTQYF. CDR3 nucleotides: TGTGCCACCAGCAGGGGCTCTAGCGGCCCGGTGTCAGATACGCAGTATTTT. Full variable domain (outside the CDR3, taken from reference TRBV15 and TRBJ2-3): DAMVIQNPRYQVTQFGKPVTLSCSQTLNHNVMYWYQQKSSQAPKLLFHYYDKDFNNEADTPDNFQSRRPNTSFCFLDIRSPGLGDTAMYLCATSRGSSGPVSDTQYFGPGTRLTVL.

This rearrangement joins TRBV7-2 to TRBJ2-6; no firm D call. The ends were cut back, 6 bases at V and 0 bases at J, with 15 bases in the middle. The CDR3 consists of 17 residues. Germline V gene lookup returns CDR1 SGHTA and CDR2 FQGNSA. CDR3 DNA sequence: TGTGCCAGCAGGGTTGGCGGCAAGAGCTCTGGGGCCAACGTCCTGACTTTC. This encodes CASRVGGKSSGANVLTF.

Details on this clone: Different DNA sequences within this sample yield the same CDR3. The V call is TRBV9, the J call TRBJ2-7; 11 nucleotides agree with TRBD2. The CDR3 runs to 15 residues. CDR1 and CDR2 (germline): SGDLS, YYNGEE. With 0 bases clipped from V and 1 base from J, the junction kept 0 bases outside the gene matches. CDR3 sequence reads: CASSVGTSGSYEQYF. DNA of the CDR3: TGTGCCAGCAGCGTAGGGACTAGCGGGTCCTACGAGCAGTACTTC.

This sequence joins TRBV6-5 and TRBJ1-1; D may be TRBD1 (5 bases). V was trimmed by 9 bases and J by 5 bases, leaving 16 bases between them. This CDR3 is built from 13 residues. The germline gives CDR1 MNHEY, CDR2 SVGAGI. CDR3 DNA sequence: TGTGCCAGTAAGGGGCGGTCGGAAACTGAAGCTTTCTTT. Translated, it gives CASKGRSETEAFF.

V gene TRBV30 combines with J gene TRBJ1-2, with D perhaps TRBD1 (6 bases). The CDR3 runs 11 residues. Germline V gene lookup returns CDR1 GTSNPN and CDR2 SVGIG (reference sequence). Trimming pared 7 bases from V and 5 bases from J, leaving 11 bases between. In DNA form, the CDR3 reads TGTGCCTCCGAGGGGGGGTATGGCTACACCTTC. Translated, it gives CASEGGYGYTF.

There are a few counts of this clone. The CDR3 DNA is TGTGCCAGCACCATGGGAAAAGACAGGGTCAATCAGCCCCAGCATTTT. This encodes CASTMGKDRVNQPQHF. This chain connects TRBV28 to TRBJ1-5; TRBD1 matches at 7 bases. The V and J ends lost 7 bases and 3 bases, in that order; junction bases with no gene match: 12. CDR3 length: 16 residues. Germline CDR1 reads MDHEN; CDR2 reads SYDVKM.

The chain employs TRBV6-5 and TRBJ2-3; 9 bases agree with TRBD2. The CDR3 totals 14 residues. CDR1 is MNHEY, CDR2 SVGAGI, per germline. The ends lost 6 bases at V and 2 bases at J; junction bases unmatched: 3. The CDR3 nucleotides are TGTGCCAGCAGAAGACTAGCGGACACAGATACGCAGTATTTT. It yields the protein CASRRLADTDTQYF.

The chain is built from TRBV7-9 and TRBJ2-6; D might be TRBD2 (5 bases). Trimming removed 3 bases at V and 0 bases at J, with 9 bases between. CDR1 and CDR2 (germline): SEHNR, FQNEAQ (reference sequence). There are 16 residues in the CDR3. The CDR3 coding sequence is TGTGCCAGCAGCTTGGGAGTAGACTCTGGGGCCAACGTCCTGACTTTC. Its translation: CASSLGVDSGANVLTF.

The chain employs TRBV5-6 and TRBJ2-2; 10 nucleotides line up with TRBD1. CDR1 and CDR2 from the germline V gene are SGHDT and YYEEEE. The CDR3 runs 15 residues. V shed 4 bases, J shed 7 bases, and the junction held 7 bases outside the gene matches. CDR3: CASSPRQGAGGELFF. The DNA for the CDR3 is TGTGCCAGCAGCCCCCGACAGGGGGCTGGCGGGGAGCTGTTTTTT. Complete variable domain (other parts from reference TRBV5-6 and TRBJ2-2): DAGVTQSPTHLIKTRGQQVTLRCSPKSGHDTVSWYQQALGQGPQFIFQYYEEEERQRGNFPDRFSGHQFPNYSSELNVNALLLGDSALYLCASSPRQGAGGELFFGEGSRLTVL.

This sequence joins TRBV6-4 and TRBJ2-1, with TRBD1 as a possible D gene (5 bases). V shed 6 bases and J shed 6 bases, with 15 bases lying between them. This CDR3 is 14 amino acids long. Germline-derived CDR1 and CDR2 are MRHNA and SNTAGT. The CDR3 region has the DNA TGTGCCAGCAGCGTAATGTCAGGGTTCAATGAGCAGTTCTTC. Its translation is CASSVMSGFNEQFF.

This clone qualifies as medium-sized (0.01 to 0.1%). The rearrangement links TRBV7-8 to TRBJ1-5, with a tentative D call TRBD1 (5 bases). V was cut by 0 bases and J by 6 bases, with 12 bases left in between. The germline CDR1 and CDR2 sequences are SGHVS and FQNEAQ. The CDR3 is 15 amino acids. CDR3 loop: CASSLALGEAQPQHF. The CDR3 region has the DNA TGTGCCAGCAGCTTAGCTCTAGGGGAGGCTCAGCCCCAGCATTTT.

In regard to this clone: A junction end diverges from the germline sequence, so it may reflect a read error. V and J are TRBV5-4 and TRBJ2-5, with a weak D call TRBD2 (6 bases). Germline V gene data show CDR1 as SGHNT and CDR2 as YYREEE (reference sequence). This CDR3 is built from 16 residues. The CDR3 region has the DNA TGTGCCAGCGGCTTGGGCGGTTCGATAGCGGAGAAGACCCAGTACTTC. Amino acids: CASGLGGSIAEKTQYF.

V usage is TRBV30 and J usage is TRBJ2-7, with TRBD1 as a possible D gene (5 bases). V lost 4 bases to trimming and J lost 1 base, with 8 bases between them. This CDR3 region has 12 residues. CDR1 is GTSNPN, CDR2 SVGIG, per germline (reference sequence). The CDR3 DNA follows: TGTGCCTGGACAGGGTTGTCCTACGAGCAGTACTTC. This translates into CAWTGLSYEQYF.